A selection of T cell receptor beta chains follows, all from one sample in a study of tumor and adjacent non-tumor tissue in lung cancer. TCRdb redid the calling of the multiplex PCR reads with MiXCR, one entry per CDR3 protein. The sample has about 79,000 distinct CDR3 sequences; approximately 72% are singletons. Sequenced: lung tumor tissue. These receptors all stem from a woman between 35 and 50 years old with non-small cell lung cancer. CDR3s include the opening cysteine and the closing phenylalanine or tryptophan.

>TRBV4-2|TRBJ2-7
CASSQDYVSGGATYEQYF
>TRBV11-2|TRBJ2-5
CASSLATGIGETRYF
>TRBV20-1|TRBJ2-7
CSARARGTSGSPYEQYF
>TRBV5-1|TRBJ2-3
CASSPNTDTQYF
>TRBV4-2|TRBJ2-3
CASSQDYGTSGSIPDTQYF
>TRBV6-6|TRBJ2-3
CASCCGRGGTDTQYF
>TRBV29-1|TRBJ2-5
CSVEYWHGKETQYF
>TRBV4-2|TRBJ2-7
CAISQDYASGGATYVQYF
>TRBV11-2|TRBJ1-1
CTSSFLLGGRGTEAFF
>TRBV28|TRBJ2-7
CTSKARKDYEQYF
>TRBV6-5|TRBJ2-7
CASREWAWDEQYF
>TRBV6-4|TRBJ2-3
CASSESGGADTQYF
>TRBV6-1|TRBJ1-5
CASRSDRAPGQPQHF
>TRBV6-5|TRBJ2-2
CASNYSWGRDTGKLFF
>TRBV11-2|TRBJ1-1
CASRLGGNAEVFF
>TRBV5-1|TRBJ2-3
CASRADPILTDTQYF